This section outlines one T cell receptor beta chain sequence together with its context. This entry comes from a study of blood T cell repertoires in COVID-19. On the study more broadly: Samples taken during acute and convalescent COVID-19 were collected in the United States, Italy and Spain. Nucleic acid was either cDNA or gDNA, and it came from T cells, B-cell-depleted T cells, or PBMCs.

Study processing details: Reference gene primer amplification yielded estimated nucleated cell counts. Sequencing was performed with immunoSEQ multiplex PCR; in TCRdb, only in-frame clones are kept and a portion is missing. V, J and clone size were drawn from that table, and D and trimming were deduced from the DNA. This table has over 250,000 clones, roughly four fifths appearing once. CDR1 and CDR2 (germline): MNHEY, SMNVEV (reference sequence). Trimming pared 10 bases from V and 2 bases from J, leaving 20 bases between. This CDR3 has 15 amino acids. The specimen was peripheral blood. This clonotype originated in a woman aged 45-65 years who had recovered from COVID-19. This rearrangement joins TRBV27 to TRBJ1-1; D call uncertain. The CDR3 region is CATPTPDPGNTEAFF. The CDR3 nucleotides read TGTGCCACCCCTACCCCCGACCCAGGAAACACTGAAGCTTTCTTT.